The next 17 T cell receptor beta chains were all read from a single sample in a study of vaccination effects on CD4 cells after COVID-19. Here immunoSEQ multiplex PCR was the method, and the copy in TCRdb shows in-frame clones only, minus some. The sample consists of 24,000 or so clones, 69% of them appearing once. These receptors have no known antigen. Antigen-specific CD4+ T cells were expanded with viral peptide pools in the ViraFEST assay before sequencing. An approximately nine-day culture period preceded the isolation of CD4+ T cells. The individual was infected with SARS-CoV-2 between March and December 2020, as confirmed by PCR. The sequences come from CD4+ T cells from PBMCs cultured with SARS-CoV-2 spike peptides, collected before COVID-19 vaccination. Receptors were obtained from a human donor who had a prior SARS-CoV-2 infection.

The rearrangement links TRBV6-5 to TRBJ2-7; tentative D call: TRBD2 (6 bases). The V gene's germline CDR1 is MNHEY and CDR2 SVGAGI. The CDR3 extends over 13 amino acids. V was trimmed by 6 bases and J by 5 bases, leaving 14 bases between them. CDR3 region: CASRLGWEDEQYF. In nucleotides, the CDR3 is TGTGCCAGCAGGTTGGGGTGGGAGGACGAGCAGTACTTC.

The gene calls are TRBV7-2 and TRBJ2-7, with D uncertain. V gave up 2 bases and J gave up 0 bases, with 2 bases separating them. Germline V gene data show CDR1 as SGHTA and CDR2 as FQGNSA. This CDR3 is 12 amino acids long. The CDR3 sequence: CASSLSSYEQYF. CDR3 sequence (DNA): TGTGCCAGCAGCTTAAGCTCCTACGAGCAGTACTTC.

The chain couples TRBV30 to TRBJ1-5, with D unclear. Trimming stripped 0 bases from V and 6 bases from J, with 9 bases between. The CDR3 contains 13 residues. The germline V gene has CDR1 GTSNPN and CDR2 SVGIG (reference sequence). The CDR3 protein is CAWSVRGAQPQHF. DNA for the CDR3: TGTGCCTGGAGTGTCCGGGGTGCTCAGCCCCAGCATTTT.

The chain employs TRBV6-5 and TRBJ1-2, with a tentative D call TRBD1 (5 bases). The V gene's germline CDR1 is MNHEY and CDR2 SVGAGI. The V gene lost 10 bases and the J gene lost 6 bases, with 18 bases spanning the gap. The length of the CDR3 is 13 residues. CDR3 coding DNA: TGTGCCACACAGGCGCCCGCACCAAATGGCTACACCTTC. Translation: CATQAPAPNGYTF.

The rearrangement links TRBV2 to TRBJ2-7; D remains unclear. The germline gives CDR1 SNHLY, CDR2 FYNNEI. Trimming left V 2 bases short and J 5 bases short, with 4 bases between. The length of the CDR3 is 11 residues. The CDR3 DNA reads TGTGCCAGCAGTGAATTCGACGAGCAGTACTTC. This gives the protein CASSEFDEQYF.

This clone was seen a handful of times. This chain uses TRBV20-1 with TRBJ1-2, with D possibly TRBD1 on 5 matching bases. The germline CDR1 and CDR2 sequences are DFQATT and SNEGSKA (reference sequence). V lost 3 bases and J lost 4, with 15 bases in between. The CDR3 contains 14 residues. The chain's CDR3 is CSASVGGEGYGYTF. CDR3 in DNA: TGCAGTGCTAGTGTCGGGGGGGAGGGCTATGGCTACACCTTC.

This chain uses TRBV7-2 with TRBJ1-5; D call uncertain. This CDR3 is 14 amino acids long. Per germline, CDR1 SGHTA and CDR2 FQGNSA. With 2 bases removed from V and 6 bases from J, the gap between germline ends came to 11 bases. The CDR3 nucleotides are TGTGCCAGCAGCTTAAGGCAGGCGGGTCAGCCCCAGCATTTT. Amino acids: CASSLRQAGQPQHF.

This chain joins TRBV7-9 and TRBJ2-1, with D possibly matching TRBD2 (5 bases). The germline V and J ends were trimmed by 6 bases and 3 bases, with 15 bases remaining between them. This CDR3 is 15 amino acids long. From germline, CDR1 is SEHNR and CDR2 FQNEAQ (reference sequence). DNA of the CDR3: TGTGCCAGCAGTTTACACGGGAACATCTACAATGAGCAGTTCTTC. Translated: CASSLHGNIYNEQFF.

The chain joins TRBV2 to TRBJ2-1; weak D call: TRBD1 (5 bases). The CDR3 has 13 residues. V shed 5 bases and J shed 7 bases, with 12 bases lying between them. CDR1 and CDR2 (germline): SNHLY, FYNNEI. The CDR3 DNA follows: TGTGCCAGCAGTTACTCCCAGGGAAATGAGCAGTTCTTC. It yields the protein CASSYSQGNEQFF.

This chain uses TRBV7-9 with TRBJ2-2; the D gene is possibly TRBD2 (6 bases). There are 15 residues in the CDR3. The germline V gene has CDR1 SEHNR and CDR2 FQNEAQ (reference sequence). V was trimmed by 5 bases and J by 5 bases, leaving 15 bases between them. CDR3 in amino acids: CASSPSGRGTGELFF. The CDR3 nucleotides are TGTGCCAGCAGCCCAAGTGGGCGGGGTACCGGGGAGCTGTTTTTT. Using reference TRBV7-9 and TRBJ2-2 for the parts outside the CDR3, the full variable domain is DTGVSQNPRHKITKRGQNVTFRCDPISEHNRLYWYRQTLGQGPEFLTYFQNEAQLEKSRLLSDRFSAERPKGSFSTLEIQRTEQGDSAMYLCASSPSGRGTGELFFGEGSRLTVL.

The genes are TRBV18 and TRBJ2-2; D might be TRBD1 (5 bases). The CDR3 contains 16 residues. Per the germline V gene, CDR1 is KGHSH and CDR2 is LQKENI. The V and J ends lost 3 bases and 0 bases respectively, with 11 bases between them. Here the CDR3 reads CASSPRAGSNTGELFF. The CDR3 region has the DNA TGTGCCAGCTCACCTAGGGCAGGGTCGAACACCGGGGAGCTGTTTTTT.

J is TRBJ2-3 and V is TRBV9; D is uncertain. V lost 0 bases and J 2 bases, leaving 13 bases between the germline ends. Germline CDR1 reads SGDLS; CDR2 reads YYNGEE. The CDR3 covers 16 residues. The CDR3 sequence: CASSVDPVEPTDTQYF. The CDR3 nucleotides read TGTGCCAGCAGCGTAGACCCTGTGGAACCCACAGATACGCAGTATTTT.

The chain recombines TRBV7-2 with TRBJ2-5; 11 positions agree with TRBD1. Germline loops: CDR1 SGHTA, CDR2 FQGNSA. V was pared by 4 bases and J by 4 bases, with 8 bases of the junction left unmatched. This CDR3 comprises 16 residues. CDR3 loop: CASSSRTGTGGETQYF. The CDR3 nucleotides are TGTGCCAGCAGCTCAAGGACGGGGACAGGGGGAGAGACCCAGTACTTC. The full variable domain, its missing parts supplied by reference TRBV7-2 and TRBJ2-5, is GAGVSQSPSNKVTEKGKDVELRCDPISGHTALYWYRQSLGQGLEFLIYFQGNSAPDKSGLPSDRFSAERTGGSVSTLTIQRTQQEDSAVYLCASSSRTGTGGETQYFGPGTRLLVL.

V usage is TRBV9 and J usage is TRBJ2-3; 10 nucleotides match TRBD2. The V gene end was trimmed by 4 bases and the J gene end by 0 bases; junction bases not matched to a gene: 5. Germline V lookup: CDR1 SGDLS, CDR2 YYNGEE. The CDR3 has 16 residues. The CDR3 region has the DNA TGTGCCAGCAGCTCGTCGACTAGCGGGAGCACAGATACGCAGTATTTT. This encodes CASSSSTSGSTDTQYF.

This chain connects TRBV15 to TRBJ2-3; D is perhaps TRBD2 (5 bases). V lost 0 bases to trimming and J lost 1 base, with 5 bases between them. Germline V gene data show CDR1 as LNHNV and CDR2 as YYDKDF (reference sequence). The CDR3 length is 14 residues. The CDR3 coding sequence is TGTGCCACCAGCAGAGAGCGGGGCACAGATACGCAGTATTTT. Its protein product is CATSRERGTDTQYF.

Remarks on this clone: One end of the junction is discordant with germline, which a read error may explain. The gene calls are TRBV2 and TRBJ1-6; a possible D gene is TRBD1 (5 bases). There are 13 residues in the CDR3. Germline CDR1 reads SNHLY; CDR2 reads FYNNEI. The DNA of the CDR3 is TGTGCCAGCAGGGCGGCAAGGGGCCCCTTTCCCCGTTTT. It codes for CASRAARGPFPRF.

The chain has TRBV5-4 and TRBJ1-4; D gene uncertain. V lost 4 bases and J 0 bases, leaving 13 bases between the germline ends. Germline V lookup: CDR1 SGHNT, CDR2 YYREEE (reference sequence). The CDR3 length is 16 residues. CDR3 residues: CASSPNGPATNEKLFF. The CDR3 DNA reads TGTGCCAGCAGCCCCAATGGGCCCGCAACTAATGAAAAACTGTTTTTT.